Shown below are 14 T cell receptor beta chains from a single sample sequenced in a study of cytomegalovirus exposure and HLA in healthy donors. TCRdb's table, derived via immunoSEQ multiplex PCR, lists solely in-frame clones and lacks some. The table lists nearly 110,000 clones, 88% of them singletons, with 1.5% to 2% in the top ten. Sequencing input: PBMCs. These receptors all stem from a woman between 18 and 29 years old in good health and CMV-seropositive.

The chain employs TRBV27 and TRBJ1-2, with 7 bases aligning to TRBD1. The CDR3 has 14 residues. Germline assignment: CDR1 MNHEY and CDR2 SMNVEV (reference sequence). J lost 5 bases, V lost 5 bases, and 8 bases had no gene match. The CDR3 nucleotides are TGTGCCAGCAGTCTCACAGGGGAGAAATATGGCTACACCTTC. This codes for CASSLTGEKYGYTF.

DNA of the CDR3: TGTGCCAGCAGTACGGAGAGAGGGGGCTCTGGCTACACCTTC. It is translated as CASSTERGGSGYTF. V and J are TRBV6-5 and TRBJ1-2; 7 bases fit TRBD1. Germline-derived CDR1 and CDR2 are MNHEY and SVGAGI. Losses at the gene ends were 5 bases for V and 7 bases for J; bases not matched to a gene: 10. CDR3 length equals 14 residues.

The chain carries TRBV7-9 and TRBJ1-6, with 8 bases lining up with TRBD1. V was clipped by 5 bases and J by 0 bases; unmatched bases: 3. The germline CDR1 and CDR2 sequences are SEHNR and FQNEAQ (reference sequence). The CDR3 is 16 residues long. As DNA, the CDR3 is TGTGCCAGCAGCCCGGACAGGGTCTCCTATAATTCACCCCTCCACTTT. It specifies CASSPDRVSYNSPLHF.

The chain is built from TRBV5-1 and TRBJ1-1; TRBD1 agrees at 9 bases. Germline V CDR1 and CDR2: SGHRS, YFSETQ. Unmatched junction bases numbered 5, after V lost 4 bases and J lost 4 bases. The CDR3 loop spans 14 amino acids. The CDR3 loop is CASSTGGPGTEAFF. The CDR3 region has the DNA TGCGCCAGCAGCACAGGGGGCCCGGGCACTGAAGCTTTCTTT.

This sequence joins TRBV7-6 and TRBJ2-5; 13 positions match TRBD2. V was clipped by 1 base and J by 5 bases; unmatched bases: 7. Germline V gives CDR1 SGHVS, CDR2 FNYEAQ. This CDR3 comprises 17 residues. Written as DNA, the CDR3 is TGTGCCAGCAGCTTAGACCCCGGGACTAGCGGGGAGGAGACCCAGTACTTC. Encoded protein: CASSLDPGTSGEETQYF.

The chain carries TRBV2 and TRBJ2-1; 16 nucleotides line up with TRBD2. The CDR3 is made up of 18 amino acids. V shed 5 bases and J 9 bases; nucleotides not matched to a gene: 13. Germline assignment: CDR1 SNHLY and CDR2 FYNNEI. The CDR3 loop is CASSTGTSGGARIGEQFF. DNA for the CDR3: TGTGCCAGCAGTACTGGGACTAGCGGGGGGGCCCGGATCGGTGAGCAGTTCTTC.

CDR3 amino acids: CASSQVGRGGSNEQFF. DNA for the CDR3: TGCGCCAGCAGCCAAGTGGGCAGGGGCGGGAGCAATGAGCAGTTCTTC. The chain combines TRBV4-3 with TRBJ2-1; D is possibly TRBD2 (7 bases). The CDR3 sequence is 16 residues long. Germline-derived CDR1 and CDR2 are LGHNA and YSLEER. Trimming left V 1 base short and J 6 bases short, with 16 bases between.

This clone was found a few times. The rearrangement links TRBV7-9 to TRBJ1-1; weak D call: TRBD1 (5 bases). CDR1 is SEHNR and CDR2 is FQNEAQ in the germline V gene (reference sequence). Between the trimmed V and J ends, which lost 6 bases and 1 base, there was a span of 12 bases. CDR3 length: 14 amino acids. The CDR3 DNA reads as TGTGCCAGCAGATTTGGCCAGGGGAACACTGAAGCTTTCTTT. Encoded protein: CASRFGQGNTEAFF. The whole variable domain, remainder taken from reference TRBV7-9 and TRBJ1-1, is DTGVSQNPRHKITKRGQNVTFRCDPISEHNRLYWYRQTLGQGPEFLTYFQNEAQLEKSRLLSDRFSAERPKGSFSTLEIQRTEQGDSAMYLCASRFGQGNTEAFFGQGTRLTVV.

This chain connects TRBV10-1 to TRBJ2-2; 8 bases align to TRBD2. Germline V gene data show CDR1 as WNHNN and CDR2 as SYGVQD (reference sequence). The CDR3 runs to 17 residues. The junction had 8 bases not matched to a gene; V was cut back by 5 bases and J by 0 bases. The CDR3 reads CASSRLAGSANTGELFF. CDR3 DNA: TGCGCCAGCAGTCGCTTAGCGGGGAGTGCGAACACCGGGGAGCTGTTTTTT.

The chain recombines TRBV7-9 with TRBJ2-5, with 9 bases lining up with TRBD2. The CDR3 has 14 residues. The junction had 4 bases not matched to a gene; V was cut back by 5 bases and J by 3 bases. Germline V gene sequence: CDR1 SEHNR, CDR2 FQNEAQ (reference sequence). CDR3 sequence: CASSELAGEETQYF. The CDR3 DNA reads TGTGCCAGCAGCGAATTAGCGGGGGAAGAGACCCAGTACTTC.

The chain combines TRBV28 with TRBJ2-7; D is unresolved. The CDR3 loop spans 17 amino acids. The V gene lost 5 bases and the J gene lost 2 bases, with 22 bases spanning the gap. Per the germline V gene, CDR1 is MDHEN and CDR2 is SYDVKM. The chain's CDR3 is CASSTAGVKTFPYEQYV. In DNA form, the CDR3 reads TGTGCCAGCAGTACGGCAGGCGTAAAAACGTTTCCCTACGAGCAGTACGTC.

J is TRBJ2-7 and V is TRBV7-2; TRBD1 matches at 7 bases. CDR1 is SGHTA and CDR2 is FQGNSA in the germline V gene. The V gene end was trimmed by 4 bases and the J gene end by 3 bases; junction bases not matched to a gene: 9. This CDR3 is built from 15 residues. The CDR3 sequence is CASSSAPGQSYEQYF. CDR3 nucleotide sequence: TGTGCCAGCAGCTCAGCTCCGGGACAGAGCTACGAGCAGTACTTC.

This chain joins TRBV9 and TRBJ2-5, with TRBD2 matching over 9 bases. The CDR3 length is 16 residues. With 3 bases clipped from V and 0 bases from J, the junction kept 6 bases outside the gene matches. Germline values: CDR1 SGDLS, CDR2 YYNGEE. The CDR3 spells CASSAGTSLYQETQYF. CDR3 DNA sequence: TGTGCCAGCAGCGCCGGGACTAGCCTGTACCAAGAGACCCAGTACTTC.

The V and J genes are TRBV7-9 and TRBJ2-5; 7 nucleotides line up with TRBD1. V was pared by 1 base and J by 2 bases, with 7 bases of the junction left unmatched. Per germline, CDR1 SEHNR and CDR2 FQNEAQ (reference sequence). The CDR3 contains 16 residues. The CDR3 sequence: CASSLGRRGPQETQYF. The CDR3 nucleotides read TGTGCCAGCAGCTTAGGGAGAAGGGGGCCTCAAGAGACCCAGTACTTC.